The clone carrying this T cell receptor beta chain has only a few counts. Measured with immunoSEQ multiplex PCR; TCRdb has only the in-frame clones, and not every one. The sample records about 240,000 clones, approximately 84% being singletons. The junction had 11 bases not matched to a gene; V was cut back by 6 bases and J by 5 bases. This CDR3 has 15 amino acids. The germline V gene has CDR1 MNHEY and CDR2 SVGAGI. This record comes from a study of Tregs in tolerant kidney transplant recipients. This TCR was recovered from a human donor in good health. Material for sequencing was CD4+ T cells from blood. This chain links TRBV6-5 with TRBJ1-2; TRBD1 matches 8 bases. As DNA, the CDR3 is TGTGCCAGCAGGGGAGGACAGGGAGATAATTATGGCTACACCTTC. Its protein is CASRGGQGDNYGYTF.